The entry that follows covers one TCR beta chain sequence. The method was immunoSEQ multiplex PCR; TCRdb's version includes in-frame clones alone and lacks a portion of them. The sample records 50,000 to 65,000 clones, 65% to 75% being singletons. The data are from a study of cytotoxic CD8 clonotypes in ibrutinib-treated CLL. Losses at the gene ends were 5 bases for V and 9 bases for J; bases not matched to a gene: 8. This CDR3 spans 14 amino acids. From germline, CDR1 is SGHVS and CDR2 FQNEAQ. The material was PBMCs, obtained after 12 months of ibrutinib treatment. This TCR was recovered from a human donor with chronic lymphocytic leukemia. The chain links TRBV7-8 to TRBJ2-2; 8 bases match TRBD1. In DNA, the CDR3 is TGTGCCAGCAGCATCGACAGGGGCCACCGGGAGCTGTTTTTT. The encoded protein is CASSIDRGHRELFF.